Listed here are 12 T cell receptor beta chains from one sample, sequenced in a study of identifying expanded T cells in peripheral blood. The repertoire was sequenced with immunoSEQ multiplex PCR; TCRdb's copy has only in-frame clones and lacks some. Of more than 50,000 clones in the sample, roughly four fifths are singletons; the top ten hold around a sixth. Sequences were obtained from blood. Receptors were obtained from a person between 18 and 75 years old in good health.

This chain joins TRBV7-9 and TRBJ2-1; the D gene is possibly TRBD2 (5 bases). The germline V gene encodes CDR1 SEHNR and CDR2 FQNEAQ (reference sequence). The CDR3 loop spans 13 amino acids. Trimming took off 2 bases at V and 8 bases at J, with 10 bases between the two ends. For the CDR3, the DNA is TGTGCCAGCAGCTTATACGTGGGAGATGAGCAGTTCTTC. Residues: CASSLYVGDEQFF.

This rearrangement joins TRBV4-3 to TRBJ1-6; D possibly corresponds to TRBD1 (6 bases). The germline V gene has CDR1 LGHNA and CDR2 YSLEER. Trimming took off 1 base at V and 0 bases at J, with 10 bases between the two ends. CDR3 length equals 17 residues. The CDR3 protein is CASSQVGGGSYNSPLHF. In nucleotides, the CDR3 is TGCGCCAGCAGCCAAGTTGGAGGGGGCTCCTATAATTCACCCCTCCACTTT.

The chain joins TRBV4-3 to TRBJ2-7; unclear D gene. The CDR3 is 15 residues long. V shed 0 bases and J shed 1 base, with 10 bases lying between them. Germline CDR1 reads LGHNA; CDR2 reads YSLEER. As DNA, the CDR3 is TGCGCCAGCAGCCAAGAGTGGGTGGGGTCCTACGAGCAGTACTTC. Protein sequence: CASSQEWVGSYEQYF.

CDR3 amino acids: CASKLGLGGTEAFF. As DNA, the CDR3 is TGCGCCAGCAAGCTTGGTCTCGGGGGGACTGAAGCTTTCTTT. V usage is TRBV5-1 and J usage is TRBJ1-1; D might be TRBD1 (5 bases). The CDR3 runs 14 residues. Trimming took 6 bases from V and 5 from J, leaving 17 bases between them. CDR1 and CDR2 from the germline V gene are SGHRS and YFSETQ.

The CDR3 here is CASSAPYTDSPLHF. In nucleotides, the CDR3 is TGCGCCAGCAGCGCCCCCTACACAGATTCACCCCTCCACTTT. The J gene is TRBJ1-6, the V gene TRBV5-1; D gene unclear. The CDR3 length is 14 residues. The V gene lost 4 bases and the J gene lost 8 bases, with 13 bases spanning the gap. Germline V gene sequence: CDR1 SGHRS, CDR2 YFSETQ.

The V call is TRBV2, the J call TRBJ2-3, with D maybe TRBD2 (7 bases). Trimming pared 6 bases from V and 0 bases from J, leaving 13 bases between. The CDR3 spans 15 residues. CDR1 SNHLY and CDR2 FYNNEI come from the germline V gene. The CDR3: CASSVGGGSTDTQYF. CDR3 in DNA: TGTGCCAGCAGCGTAGGGGGGGGGAGCACAGATACGCAGTATTTT. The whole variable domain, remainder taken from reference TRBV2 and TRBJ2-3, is EPEVTQTPSHQVTQMGQEVILRCVPISNHLYFYWYRQILGQKVEFLVSFYNNEISEKSEIFDDQFSVERPDGSNFTLKIRSTKLEDSAMYFCASSVGGGSTDTQYFGPGTRLTVL.

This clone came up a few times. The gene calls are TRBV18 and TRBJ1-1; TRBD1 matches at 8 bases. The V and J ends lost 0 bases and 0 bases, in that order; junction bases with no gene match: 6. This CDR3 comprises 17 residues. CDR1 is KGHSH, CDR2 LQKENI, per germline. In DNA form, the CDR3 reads TGTGCCAGCTCACCACCGGGACAGGCTTACATGAACACTGAAGCTTTCTTT. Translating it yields CASSPPGQAYMNTEAFF.

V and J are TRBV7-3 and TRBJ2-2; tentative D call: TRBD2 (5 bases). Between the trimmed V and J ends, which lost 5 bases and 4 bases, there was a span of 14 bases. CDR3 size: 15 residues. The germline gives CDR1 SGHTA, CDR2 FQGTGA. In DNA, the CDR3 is TGTGCCAGCAGCATCGCCCACGGGGTCACCGGGGAGCTGTTTTTT. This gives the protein CASSIAHGVTGELFF.

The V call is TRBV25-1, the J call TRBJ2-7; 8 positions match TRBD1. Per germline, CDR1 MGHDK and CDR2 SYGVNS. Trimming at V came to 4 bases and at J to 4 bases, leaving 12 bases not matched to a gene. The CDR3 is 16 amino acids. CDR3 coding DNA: TGTGCCAGCAGTGCCCTAGGACAGGGAGAGAAATACGAGCAGTACTTC. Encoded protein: CASSALGQGEKYEQYF.

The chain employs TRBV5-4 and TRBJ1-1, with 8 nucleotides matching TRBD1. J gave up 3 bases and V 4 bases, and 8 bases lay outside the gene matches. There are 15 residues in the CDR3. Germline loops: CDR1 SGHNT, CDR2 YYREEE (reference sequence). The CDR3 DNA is TGTGCCAGCAGCCGTCAGGGGGCGCGGTACACTGAAGCTTTCTTT. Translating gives CASSRQGARYTEAFF.

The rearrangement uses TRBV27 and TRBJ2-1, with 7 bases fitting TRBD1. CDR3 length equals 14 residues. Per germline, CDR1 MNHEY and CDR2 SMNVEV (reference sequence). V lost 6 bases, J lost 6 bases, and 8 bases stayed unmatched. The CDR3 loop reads CASRLYRGSNEQFF. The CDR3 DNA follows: TGTGCCAGCAGACTCTACAGGGGCAGCAATGAGCAGTTCTTC.

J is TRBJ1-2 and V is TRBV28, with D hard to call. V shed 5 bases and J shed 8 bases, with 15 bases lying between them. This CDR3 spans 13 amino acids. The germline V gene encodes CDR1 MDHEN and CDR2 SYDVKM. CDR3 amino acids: CASSQNPRGGYTF. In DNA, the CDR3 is TGTGCCAGCAGTCAGAACCCGAGAGGCGGCTACACCTTC.